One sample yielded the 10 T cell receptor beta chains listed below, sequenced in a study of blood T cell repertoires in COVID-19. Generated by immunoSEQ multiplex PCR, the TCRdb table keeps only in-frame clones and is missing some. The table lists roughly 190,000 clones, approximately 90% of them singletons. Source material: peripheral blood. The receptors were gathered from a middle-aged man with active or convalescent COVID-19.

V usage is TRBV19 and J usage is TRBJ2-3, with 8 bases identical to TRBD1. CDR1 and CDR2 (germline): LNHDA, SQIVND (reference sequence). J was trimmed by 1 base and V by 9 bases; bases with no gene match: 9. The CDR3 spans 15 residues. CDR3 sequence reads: CASAQTGVGTDTQYF. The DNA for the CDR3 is TGTGCCAGCGCCCAGACAGGGGTAGGCACAGATACGCAGTATTTT.

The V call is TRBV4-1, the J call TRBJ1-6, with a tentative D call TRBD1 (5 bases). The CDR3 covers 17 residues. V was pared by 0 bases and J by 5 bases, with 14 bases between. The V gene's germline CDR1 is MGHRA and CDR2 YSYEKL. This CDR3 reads CASSQDPNGGNNSPLHF. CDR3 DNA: TGCGCCAGCAGCCAAGACCCAAACGGGGGAAATAATTCACCCCTCCACTTT.

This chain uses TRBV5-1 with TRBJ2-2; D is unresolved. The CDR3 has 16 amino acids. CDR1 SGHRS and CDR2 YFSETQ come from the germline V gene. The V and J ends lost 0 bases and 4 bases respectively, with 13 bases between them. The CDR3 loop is CASSLAVSPGTGELFF. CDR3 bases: TGCGCCAGCAGCTTGGCCGTCTCCCCGGGCACCGGGGAGCTGTTTTTT.

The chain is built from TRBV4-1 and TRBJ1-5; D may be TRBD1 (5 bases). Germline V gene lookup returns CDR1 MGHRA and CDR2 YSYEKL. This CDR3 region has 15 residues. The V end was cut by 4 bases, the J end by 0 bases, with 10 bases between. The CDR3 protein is CASSREGASNQPQHF. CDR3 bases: TGCGCCAGCAGCCGCGAAGGGGCTAGCAATCAGCCCCAGCATTTT.

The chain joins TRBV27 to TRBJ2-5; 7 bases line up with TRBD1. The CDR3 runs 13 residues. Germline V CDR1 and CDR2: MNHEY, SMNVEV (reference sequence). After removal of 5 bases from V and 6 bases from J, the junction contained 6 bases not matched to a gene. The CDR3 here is CASSRDRAKTQYF. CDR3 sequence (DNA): TGTGCCAGCAGTAGAGACAGGGCGAAGACCCAGTACTTC.

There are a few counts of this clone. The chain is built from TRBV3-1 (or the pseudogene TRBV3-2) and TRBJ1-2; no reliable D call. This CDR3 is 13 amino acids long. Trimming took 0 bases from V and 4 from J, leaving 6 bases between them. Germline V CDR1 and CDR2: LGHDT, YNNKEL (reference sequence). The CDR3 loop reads CASSQDRGYGYTF. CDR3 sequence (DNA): TGTGCCAGCAGCCAAGACAGAGGCTATGGCTACACCTTC.

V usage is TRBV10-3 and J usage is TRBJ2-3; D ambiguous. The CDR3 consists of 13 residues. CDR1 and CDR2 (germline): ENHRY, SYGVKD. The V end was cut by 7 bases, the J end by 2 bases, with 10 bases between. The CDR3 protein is CAINPESTDTQYF. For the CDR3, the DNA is TGTGCCATCAATCCAGAATCCACAGATACGCAGTATTTT.

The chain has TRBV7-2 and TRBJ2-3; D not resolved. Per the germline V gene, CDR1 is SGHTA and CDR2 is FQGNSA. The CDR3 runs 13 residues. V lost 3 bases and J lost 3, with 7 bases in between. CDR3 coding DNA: TGTGCCAGCAGCTTCACTCGGACAGATACGCAGTATTTT. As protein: CASSFTRTDTQYF.

The CDR3 region has the DNA TGTGCCAGCAAGGACGGGGGAGAGGAGACCCAGTACTTC. This sequence encodes CASKDGGEETQYF. The V and J genes are TRBV2 and TRBJ2-5; D might be TRBD2 (6 bases). With 7 bases removed from V and 5 bases from J, the gap between germline ends came to 14 bases. CDR1 SNHLY and CDR2 FYNNEI come from the germline V gene. CDR3 size: 13 residues. Supplemented by reference TRBV2 and TRBJ2-5, the full variable domain reads EPEVTQTPSHQVTQMGQEVILRCVPISNHLYFYWYRQILGQKVEFLVSFYNNEISEKSEIFDDQFSVERPDGSNFTLKIRSTKLEDSAMYFCASKDGGEETQYFGPGTRLLVL.

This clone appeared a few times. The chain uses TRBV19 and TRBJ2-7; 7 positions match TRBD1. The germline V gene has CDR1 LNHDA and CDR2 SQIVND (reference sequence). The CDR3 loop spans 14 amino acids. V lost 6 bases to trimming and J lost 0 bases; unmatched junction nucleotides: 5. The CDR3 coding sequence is TGTGCCAGTAGCGGACAGGCTACCTCCTACGAGCAGTACTTC. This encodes CASSGQATSYEQYF.